A single T cell receptor beta chain is shown here with its context. No antigen is known for it. The sample originates from a study of OX40 agonist ivuxolimab in advanced cancers. For the study at large: From 23 to 79 years was the age range, with a mean of roughly 64 years, and around 80% were male. Points from the study as a whole: Low levels of normalized T-cell clonal expansion also appeared in some nonresponders. Patients who responded partially at 0.1-3.0 mg/kg showed clonal expansion ranking among the lowest.

Germline assignment: CDR1 MNHEY and CDR2 SVGAGI. With 8 bases removed from V and 9 bases from J, the gap between germline ends came to 16 bases. This CDR3 is built from 12 residues. The protocol was immunoSEQ multiplex PCR, while the TCRdb copy is restricted to in-frame clones and leaves out a portion. This table has about 14,000 clones, 70% to 90% appearing once. This specimen was CD4+ or CD8+ T cells sorted from blood, taken in a trial of the OX40 agonist ivuxolimab. The sequence was collected from an adult with an advanced solid tumor such as melanoma, head and neck, liver or kidney cancer. This chain links TRBV6-5 with TRBJ1-1; D unclear. CDR3 loop: CASLDLGSKAFF. CDR3 DNA: TGTGCCAGCCTTGATCTAGGGAGTAAAGCTTTCTTT.